This T cell receptor (beta chain) was captured in a study of T and B cells in COVID-19 patients. Overall study context: Peripheral blood came from COVID-19 patients with active infection or after recovery.

BIOMED2 TRB-A/B primer pools were used in multiplex TRB PCR. TCRdb re-derived calls from the multiplex PCR reads in MiXCR, one entry per CDR3 protein. The sample lists several thousand distinct CDR3 sequences; over 25% were seen once. The germline CDR1 and CDR2 sequences are LNHDA and SQIVND (reference sequence). Unmatched junction bases numbered 7, after V lost 4 bases and J lost 1 base. The CDR3 is 16 residues long. From blood, roughly 250-500 ng of genomic DNA served as TRB template. This clonotype was detected a few times. Its antigen is currently unknown. Study-wide results and limits: Exclusive to the recovered cohort were more than 2,000 TCR clusters, 30 to 40 of them with low generation probability. CD4+, regulatory T cell, CD8+ and sorted SARS-CoV-2-responsive or tetramer+ T cells were not yet sequenced. Patients with COVID-19 reportedly showed strongly skewed T cell receptor beta variable and joining gene usage.

This clonotype originated in a human donor who had recovered from COVID-19. Sequencing input: blood. The V call is TRBV19, the J call TRBJ1-5, with 7 bases matching TRBD1. The CDR3 loop is CASSKAGGRSNQPQHF. DNA of the CDR3: TGTGCCAGTAGTAAGGCAGGGGGTCGGAGCAATCAGCCCCAGCATTTT.